Presented here are 3 T cell receptor beta chains from one specimen sequenced in a study of molecular identifiers for immune sequencing clone quantification. MiXCR, applied by TCRdb to the PCR reads, yields one record per CDR3 protein. This repertoire shows under 650,000 distinct CDR3 sequences, about 20% found once; its top ten account for 0.85% to 0.9%. Sequenced sample: naive CD8+ T cells from blood, with Jurkat cell RNA spiked in. Noted subset: FACS-sorted CD8+CD4-CCR7+CD45RA+ naive T cells. The receptor source for this set is a human donor in good health. Some libraries in this study had Jurkat cell RNA spiked in.

The V gene is TRBV7-8, the J gene TRBJ2-7, with 14 positions matching TRBD2. Per the germline V gene, CDR1 is SGHVS and CDR2 is FQNEAQ. The V segment lost 4 bases and the J segment 0 bases; nucleotides outside the gene matches: 11. CDR3 length: 19 amino acids. CDR3 coding DNA: TGTGCCAGCAGCTCCCCGTCCGGGACTAGCGGGGGCCGCTCCTACGAGCAGTACTTC. Its translation is CASSSPSGTSGGRSYEQYF.

This clonotype was seen just once. This may arise from a read error, as a much more abundant clone is one base away. Given the absence of the conserved phenylalanine or tryptophan at the CDR3 end, a read error is likely. J is TRBJ2-3 and V is TRBV7-6; D not certain. Germline CDR1 and CDR2: SGHVS and FNYEAQ. CDR3 length: 18 amino acids. The ends were cut back, 1 base at V and 2 bases at J, with 19 bases in the middle. The CDR3 protein is CASSLEVSVGGFTDTQYL. For the CDR3, the DNA is TGTGCCAGCAGCTTAGAAGTCAGTGTTGGTGGTTTCACAGATACGCAGTATCTT.

This clonotype has ten or more counts. This chain uses TRBV5-1 with TRBJ2-7; D remains ambiguous. The germline CDR1 and CDR2 sequences are SGHRS and YFSETQ. There are 11 residues in the CDR3. Deletions cut 5 bases from V and 7 bases from J, with 10 bases between. The DNA of the CDR3 is TGCGCCAGCAGAGACGCGGAGGAGCAGTACTTC. Translating gives CASRDAEEQYF.